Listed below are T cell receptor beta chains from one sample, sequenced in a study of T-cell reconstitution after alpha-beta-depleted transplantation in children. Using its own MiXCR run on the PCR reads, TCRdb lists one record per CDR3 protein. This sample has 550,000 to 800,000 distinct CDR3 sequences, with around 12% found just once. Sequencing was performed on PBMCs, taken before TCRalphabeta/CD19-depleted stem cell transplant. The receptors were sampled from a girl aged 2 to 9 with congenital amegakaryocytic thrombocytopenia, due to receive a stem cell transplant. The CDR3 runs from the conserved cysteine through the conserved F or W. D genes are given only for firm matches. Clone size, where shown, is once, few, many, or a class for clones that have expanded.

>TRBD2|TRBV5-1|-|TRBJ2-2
CASSSPAGDGELFF
TGCGCCAGCAGCTCGCCGGCGGGGGACGGGGAGCTGTTTTTT
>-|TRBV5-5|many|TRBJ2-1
CASSPYLVYNEQFF
TGTGCCAGCAGCCCCTATCTCGTTTACAATGAGCAGTTCTTC
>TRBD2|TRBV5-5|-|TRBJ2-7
CASSLASGRYEQYF
TGTGCCAGCAGCTTGGCTAGCGGCCGATACGAGCAGTACTTC
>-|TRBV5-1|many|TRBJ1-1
CASSLGRGKDTEAFF
TGCGCCAGCAGCTTGGGAAGGGGGAAGGACACTGAAGCTTTCTTT
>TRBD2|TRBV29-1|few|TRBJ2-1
CSVEGGRLGNEQFF
TGCAGCGTTGAGGGCGGGAGGCTGGGGAATGAGCAGTTCTTC
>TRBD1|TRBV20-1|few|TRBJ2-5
CSAFRTGMGETQYF
TGCAGTGCTTTCCGGACAGGGATGGGGGAGACCCAGTACTTC
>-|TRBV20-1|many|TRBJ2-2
CSARVAHRTGELFF
TGCAGTGCTAGAGTAGCCCACCGCACCGGGGAGCTGTTTTTT
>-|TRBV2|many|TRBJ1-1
CASSEQGPRMNTEAFF
TGTGCCAGCAGTGAACAGGGCCCCCGCATGAACACTGAAGCTTTCTTT
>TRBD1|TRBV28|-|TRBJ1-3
CASSTGQEAGNTIYF
TGTGCCAGCAGTACGGGACAGGAGGCTGGAAACACCATATATTTT
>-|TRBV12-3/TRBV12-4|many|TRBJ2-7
CASSGLPPYEQYF
TGTGCCAGCAGTGGGCTACCTCCCTACGAGCAGTACTTC
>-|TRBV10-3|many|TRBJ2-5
CAISESVFRDQETQYF
TGTGCCATCAGTGAGTCGGTTTTCAGGGACCAAGAGACCCAGTACTTC
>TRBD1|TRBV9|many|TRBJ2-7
CASSVRGTGSSYEQYF
TGTGCCAGCAGCGTCCGCGGGACAGGGAGCTCCTACGAGCAGTACTTC
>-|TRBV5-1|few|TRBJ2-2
CASSLAINGELFF
TGCGCCAGCAGCTTGGCTATCAACGGGGAGCTGTTTTTT
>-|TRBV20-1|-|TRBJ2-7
CSARPGPRWDEQYF
TGCAGTGCCAGACCGGGACCGAGGTGGGACGAGCAGTACTTC
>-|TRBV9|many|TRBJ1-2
CASSDPGGYTF
TGTGCCAGCAGCGATCCGGGTGGCTACACCTTC
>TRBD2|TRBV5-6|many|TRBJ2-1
CASEGLAGVSYNEQFF
TGTGCCAGCGAGGGACTAGCGGGAGTCTCCTACAATGAGCAGTTCTTC
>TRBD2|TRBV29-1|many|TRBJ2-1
CSVEHTGLAGPYNEQFF
TGCAGCGTTGAACACACGGGACTAGCGGGACCCTACAATGAGCAGTTCTTC
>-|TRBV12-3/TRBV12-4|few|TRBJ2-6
CASSLGQGNRANVLTF
TGTGCCAGCAGTTTAGGGCAGGGTAACAGGGCCAACGTCCTGACTTTC
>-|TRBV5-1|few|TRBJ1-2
CASRKETNYGYTF
TGCGCCAGCCGGAAAGAAACTAACTATGGCTACACCTTC
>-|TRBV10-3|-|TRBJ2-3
CAIKQSARRLTDTQYF
TGTGCCATCAAGCAATCGGCTCGGAGACTGACAGATACGCAGTATTTT